The 29 T cell receptor beta chains reported below all come from one sample, sequenced in a study of blood T cell repertoires in COVID-19. The method was immunoSEQ multiplex PCR; TCRdb's version includes in-frame clones alone and lacks a portion of them. This sample carries fewer than 300,000 clones, 65% to 90% of them seen once, and the ten largest clones take 10% to 15%. Sequences were obtained from peripheral blood. These receptors originate from a human donor in a cohort sampled during active COVID-19.

V and J are TRBV7-3 and TRBJ1-1; D gene uncertain. V dropped 6 bases and J dropped 7 bases, with 15 bases sitting between them. The CDR3 is 13 residues long. CDR1 is SGHTA, CDR2 FQGTGA, per germline. CDR3 in amino acids: CASSSGPGYEAFF. CDR3 DNA: TGTGCCAGCAGTTCAGGCCCCGGCTATGAAGCTTTCTTT.

This rearrangement joins TRBV7-8 to TRBJ2-5; 8 bases fit TRBD2. J gave up 4 bases and V 1 base, and 2 bases lay outside the gene matches. From germline, CDR1 is SGHVS and CDR2 FQNEAQ. The CDR3 sequence is 14 residues long. The CDR3 bases are TGTGCCAGCAGCTTAGACCTAGCGGGAGAGACCCAGTACTTC. The encoded protein is CASSLDLAGETQYF.

This chain links TRBV6-5 with TRBJ2-5; perhaps TRBD2 as D (5 bases). In germline, CDR1 is MNHEY, CDR2 SVGAGI. V lost 6 bases to trimming and J lost 0 bases, with 14 bases between them. The CDR3 runs 15 residues. The DNA of the CDR3 is TGTGCCAGCAGGCATACCGGGAACCACCAAGAGACCCAGTACTTC. Translation gives CASRHTGNHQETQYF.

The chain joins TRBV27 to TRBJ1-3; the D is unclear. The CDR3 sequence is 16 residues long. The V gene lost 0 bases and the J gene lost 2 bases, with 11 bases spanning the gap. Germline loops: CDR1 MNHEY, CDR2 SMNVEV (reference sequence). CDR3 bases: TGTGCCAGCAGTTTATCGGGGAGTAGGGCTGGAAACACCATATATTTT. Translating gives CASSLSGSRAGNTIYF.

The rearrangement joins TRBV11-2 to TRBJ2-3; D gene unclear. The CDR3 length is 13 residues. Germline V CDR1 and CDR2: SGHAT, FQNNGV. V was cut by 3 bases and J by 5 bases, with 9 bases left in between. The CDR3 sequence: CASSLSHGDTQYF. CDR3 bases: TGTGCCAGCAGCTTGTCCCACGGAGATACGCAGTATTTT.

The rearrangement links TRBV27 to TRBJ1-2; 9 nucleotides align to TRBD1. Looked up from germline, CDR1 is MNHEY and CDR2 is SMNVEV (reference sequence). V trimming: 0 bases; J trimming: 4 bases; junction bases outside the gene matches: 6. CDR3 length: 16 amino acids. The CDR3 reads CASSLSRTGAIYGYTF. The CDR3 nucleotides are TGTGCCAGCAGTTTATCTCGGACAGGGGCGATCTATGGCTACACCTTC.

The chain is built from TRBV5-6 and TRBJ2-3; possible D gene TRBD2, 7 bases. The CDR3 runs 13 residues. Germline values: CDR1 SGHDT, CDR2 YYEEEE. The V gene lost 4 bases and the J gene lost 3 bases, with 9 bases spanning the gap. The CDR3 sequence: CASSRGGTDTQYF. The CDR3 DNA sequence: TGTGCCAGCAGCAGGGGGGGGACAGATACGCAGTATTTT.

The chain recombines TRBV9 with TRBJ2-5, with TRBD1 identical over 11 bases. The junction had 7 bases not matched to a gene; V was cut back by 4 bases and J by 5 bases. Germline lookup yields CDR1 SGDLS and CDR2 YYNGEE. The CDR3 has 15 residues. CDR3 amino acids: CASSPRDRGWETQYF. CDR3 sequence (DNA): TGTGCCAGCAGCCCACGGGACAGGGGGTGGGAGACCCAGTACTTC.

DNA of the CDR3: TGTGCCAGCAGGTGGCAGGGGGAGCATGGCTACACCTTC. The encoded protein is CASRWQGEHGYTF. V usage is TRBV3-1 (or the pseudogene TRBV3-2) and J usage is TRBJ1-2, with 7 bases matching TRBD1. This CDR3 region has 13 residues. CDR1 is LGHDT and CDR2 is YNNKEL in the germline V gene (reference sequence). Trimming at V came to 6 bases and at J to 6 bases, leaving 7 bases not matched to a gene.

V is TRBV27 and J is TRBJ2-1, with 11 bases that match TRBD2. Losses at the gene ends were 2 bases for V and 2 bases for J; bases not matched to a gene: 5. The CDR3 is 17 amino acids. Germline CDR1 and CDR2: MNHEY and SMNVEV (reference sequence). CDR3 DNA: TGTGCCAGCAGTTTAATAGCGGGAGGGCGCCCCTACAATGAGCAGTTCTTC. Translation gives CASSLIAGGRPYNEQFF.

For this clone: One junction end does not reproduce the germline sequence, and a read error may be involved. At the DNA level, this CDR3 is encoded by other sequences in the same sample as well. The V and J genes are TRBV7-7 and TRBJ2-5; D tentatively fits TRBD1 or TRBD2 (6 bases each). The germline V gene encodes CDR1 SSHAT and CDR2 FNYEAQ (reference sequence). This CDR3 has 14 amino acids. The CDR3 protein is CASSLGGRGETQYF. Here the CDR3 DNA reads TGTGCTAGCAGCTTAGGGGGGCGAGGGGAGACCCAGTACTTC.

The CDR3 here is CASSPVLAGGTDTQYF. The DNA for the CDR3 is TGTGCCAGCTCACCGGTACTAGCGGGGGGCACAGATACGCAGTATTTT. This chain uses TRBV18 with TRBJ2-3; 11 bases map to TRBD2. Looked up from germline, CDR1 is KGHSH and CDR2 is LQKENI. The CDR3 consists of 16 residues. Trimming cost V 3 bases and J 1 base; bases outside gene matches: 3. Combining the CDR3 with reference TRBV18 and TRBJ2-3 gives the whole variable domain NAGVMQNPRHLVRRRGQEARLRCSPMKGHSHVYWYRQLPEEGLKFMVYLQKENIIDESGMPKERFSAEFPKEGPSILRIQQVVRGDSAAYFCASSPVLAGGTDTQYFGPGTRLTVL.

V is TRBV7-9 and J is TRBJ1-3; no clear D gene. Trimming removed 5 bases at V and 0 bases at J, with 5 bases between. The CDR3 sequence is 13 residues long. CDR1 SEHNR and CDR2 FQNEAQ come from the germline V gene (reference sequence). CDR3 protein: CASSPSSGNTIYF. The CDR3 DNA is TGTGCCAGCAGCCCGAGCTCTGGAAACACCATATATTTT. The whole variable domain, remainder taken from reference TRBV7-9 and TRBJ1-3, is DTGVSQNPRHKITKRGQNVTFRCDPISEHNRLYWYRQTLGQGPEFLTYFQNEAQLEKSRLLSDRFSAERPKGSFSTLEIQRTEQGDSAMYLCASSPSSGNTIYFGEGSWLTVV.

CDR3 sequence reads: CASSYSIQGWTNTEAFF. Here the CDR3 DNA reads TGTGCCAGCAGTTACTCGATTCAGGGGTGGACGAACACTGAAGCTTTCTTT. This sequence joins TRBV6-2 or TRBV6-3 and TRBJ1-1, with a possible D match to TRBD1 (6 bases). This CDR3 contains 17 residues. CDR1 is MNHEY and CDR2 is SVGEGT in the germline V gene. V shed 0 bases and J shed 1 base, with 15 bases lying between them.

The rearrangement links TRBV14 to TRBJ1-4; D gene uncertain. Germline assignment: CDR1 SGHDN and CDR2 FVKESK. The V end lost 2 bases, the J end lost 5 bases, and 15 bases lay between the germline ends. The CDR3 is 16 residues long. Here the CDR3 DNA reads TGTGCCAGCAGCCAAATCGCAGCGGTACGAAATGAAAAACTGTTTTTT. Protein: CASSQIAAVRNEKLFF.

J is TRBJ2-1 and V is TRBV12-3 or TRBV12-4, with D maybe TRBD1 (5 bases). The germline V and J ends were trimmed by 7 bases and 7 bases, with 11 bases remaining between them. The CDR3 runs to 12 residues. The CDR3 reads CASTSYRNEQFF. In DNA, the CDR3 is TGTGCCAGCACCTCATACAGGAATGAGCAGTTCTTC.

The rearrangement joins TRBV18 to TRBJ1-5, with D unclear. Germline-derived CDR1 and CDR2 are KGHSH and LQKENI. This CDR3 is 13 amino acids long. The V and J ends lost 6 bases and 4 bases respectively, with 10 bases between them. The CDR3 sequence: CASSPARNQPQHF. In nucleotides, the CDR3 is TGTGCCAGCTCCCCGGCGAGGAATCAGCCCCAGCATTTT. The full variable domain, with the rest looked up from reference TRBV18 and TRBJ1-5, is NAGVMQNPRHLVRRRGQEARLRCSPMKGHSHVYWYRQLPEEGLKFMVYLQKENIIDESGMPKERFSAEFPKEGPSILRIQQVVRGDSAAYFCASSPARNQPQHFGDGTRLSIL.

V and J are TRBV4-1 and TRBJ2-4; 11 bases fit TRBD2. V lost 3 bases, J lost 3 bases, and 4 bases stayed unmatched. The germline gives CDR1 MGHRA, CDR2 YSYEKL. The CDR3 has 16 residues. CDR3 DNA: TGCGCCAGCAGCCATTTAGCGGGAGGGGACAAAAACATTCAGTACTTC. It codes for CASSHLAGGDKNIQYF.

The chain employs TRBV6-5 and TRBJ2-7; 9 nucleotides agree with TRBD1. Germline V CDR1 and CDR2: MNHEY, SVGAGI. The CDR3 consists of 14 residues. V gave up 4 bases and J gave up 2 bases; unmatched junction bases: 3. The DNA of the CDR3 is TGTGCCAGCAGTTGGGACAGGGCCGCCTACGAGCAGTACTTC. It yields the protein CASSWDRAAYEQYF.

For the CDR3, the DNA is TGTGCCAGCAGCCAGGGGCACTCCCCCAATCAGCCCCAGCATTTT. Translating it yields CASSQGHSPNQPQHF. The chain combines TRBV7-9 with TRBJ1-5, with D tentatively TRBD1 (6 bases). V lost 5 bases and J 3 bases, leaving 14 bases between the germline ends. Germline CDR1 reads SEHNR; CDR2 reads FQNEAQ (reference sequence). The CDR3 covers 15 residues.

This clone showed up just a few times. V and J are TRBV7-2 and TRBJ1-3, with D perhaps matching TRBD1 (5 bases). V dropped 5 bases and J dropped 0 bases, with 14 bases sitting between them. This CDR3 has 16 residues. Germline CDR1 SGHTA, CDR2 FQGNSA. Written as DNA, the CDR3 is TGTGCCAGCAGCCTAGGCGGGGCTAACTCTGGAAACACCATATATTTT. Translating gives CASSLGGANSGNTIYF.

V usage is TRBV9 and J usage is TRBJ2-1, with D perhaps TRBD1 (5 bases). The CDR3 consists of 17 residues. Germline CDR1 is SGDLS and CDR2 is YYNGEE. Trimming took 2 bases from V and 1 from J, leaving 16 bases between them. This chain's CDR3 is CASSVDVRVRSYNEQFF. CDR3 DNA sequence: TGTGCCAGCAGCGTGGACGTCAGGGTGAGGTCCTACAATGAGCAGTTCTTC. Filled out from reference TRBV9 and TRBJ2-1, the complete variable domain reads DSGVTQTPKHLITATGQRVTLRCSPRSGDLSVYWYQQSLDQGLQFLIQYYNGEERAKGNILERFSAQQFPDLHSELNLSSLELGDSALYFCASSVDVRVRSYNEQFFGPGTRLTVL.

The chain links TRBV19 to TRBJ2-7; weak D call: TRBD2 (7 bases). V was shortened by 6 bases and J by 3 bases, with 18 bases between the two germline ends. This CDR3 region has 15 residues. Germline V gene sequence: CDR1 LNHDA, CDR2 SQIVND (reference sequence). The CDR3 DNA reads as TGTGCCAGTAGGGACGGTGGGGGGGCCAACTACGAGCAGTACTTC. Its translation: CASRDGGGANYEQYF.

The chain is built from TRBV5-1 and TRBJ1-2; 10 positions match TRBD1. Germline assignment: CDR1 SGHRS and CDR2 YFSETQ. The CDR3 is 14 amino acids. V was clipped by 3 bases and J by 5 bases; unmatched bases: 4. The CDR3 region is CASSSGTGVYGYTF. CDR3 sequence (DNA): TGCGCCAGCAGCTCCGGGACAGGGGTATATGGCTACACCTTC.

The rearrangement links TRBV15 to TRBJ1-6; D is possibly TRBD1 (6 bases). Trimming stripped 0 bases from V and 9 bases from J, with 24 bases between. This CDR3 is 19 amino acids long. The germline gives CDR1 LNHNV, CDR2 YYDKDF (reference sequence). In DNA form, the CDR3 reads TGTGCCACCAGCAGAGACGCCAGGGGCACGGCTTTTGGTGGTTCACCCCTCCACTTT. This translates into CATSRDARGTAFGGSPLHF.

The chain joins TRBV24-1 to TRBJ2-2, with 9 nucleotides matching TRBD2. CDR3 length: 15 amino acids. Germline V CDR1 and CDR2: KGHDR, SFDVKD. With V trimmed by 3 bases and J by 5 bases, 3 bases remained unmatched. The CDR3 DNA follows: TGTGCCACCAGTGATGAGCGGGAGGAGACCGGGGAGCTGTTTTTT. The encoded protein is CATSDEREETGELFF.

The chain has TRBV12-5 and TRBJ2-3; 7 nucleotides align to TRBD2. CDR3 length: 16 amino acids. Germline V gene sequence: CDR1 LGHNT, CDR2 FRNRAP. Trimming at V came to 1 base and at J to 2 bases, leaving 6 bases not matched to a gene. Written as DNA, the CDR3 is TGTGCTAGTGGTTTGGGGGCTAGCGGCTACACAGATACGCAGTATTTT. This sequence encodes CASGLGASGYTDTQYF.

In this sample, this clone turned up once. CDR3 sequence (DNA): TGTGCCAGCAGCCAAGATAAAACGGGAGGGCCAGATACGCAGTATTTT. Protein product: CASSQDKTGGPDTQYF. The chain employs TRBV3-1 (or the pseudogene TRBV3-2) and TRBJ2-3; TRBD2 agrees at 8 bases. The germline V gene encodes CDR1 LGHDT and CDR2 YNNKEL (reference sequence). The CDR3 has 16 amino acids. V lost 0 bases to trimming and J lost 4 bases; unmatched junction nucleotides: 6.

This clone turned up a few times. The chain uses TRBV9 and TRBJ1-3; tentatively, D is TRBD1 (5 bases). The length of the CDR3 is 18 residues. Germline CDR1 SGDLS, CDR2 YYNGEE. Trimming removed 3 bases from V and 2 bases from J, with 21 bases in between. The CDR3 DNA reads as TGTGCCAGCAGCGAGACCGGGACTGAAGTTGCCCCTGGAAACACCATATATTTT. Residues: CASSETGTEVAPGNTIYF. Supplemented by reference TRBV9 and TRBJ1-3, the full variable domain reads DSGVTQTPKHLITATGQRVTLRCSPRSGDLSVYWYQQSLDQGLQFLIQYYNGEERAKGNILERFSAQQFPDLHSELNLSSLELGDSALYFCASSETGTEVAPGNTIYFGEGSWLTVV.